This TCR beta chain is from a study of T cells in Graves' hyperthyroidism and ophthalmopathy. This CDR3 region has 14 residues. Per the germline V gene, CDR1 is MNHNS and CDR2 is SASEGT. The V and J ends lost 7 bases and 0 bases respectively, with 10 bases between them. Amplified TCR beta CDR3 regions came from RNA transcripts. HTBI primers drove first-round RT-PCR of the TCR CDR3. TCRdb passed the multiplex PCR reads through MiXCR, listing each CDR3 protein once. The data contain approximately 740,000 distinct CDR3 sequences, approximately 15% of them seen just once; the ten biggest clones take up roughly a tenth. This clonotype was found a few times. Its antigen is not known. Study outcomes and limitations: The blood repertoire included most of the expanded thyroid clonotypes above 0.001.

The sample was blood. The receptor's source is a woman between 18 and 29 years old with Graves' hyperthyroidism. The chain recombines TRBV6-1 with TRBJ1-3, with D tentatively TRBD1 (5 bases). The DNA of the CDR3 is TGTGCCAGCATCCAGACAGTCTCTGGAAACACCATATATTTT. This translates into CASIQTVSGNTIYF.